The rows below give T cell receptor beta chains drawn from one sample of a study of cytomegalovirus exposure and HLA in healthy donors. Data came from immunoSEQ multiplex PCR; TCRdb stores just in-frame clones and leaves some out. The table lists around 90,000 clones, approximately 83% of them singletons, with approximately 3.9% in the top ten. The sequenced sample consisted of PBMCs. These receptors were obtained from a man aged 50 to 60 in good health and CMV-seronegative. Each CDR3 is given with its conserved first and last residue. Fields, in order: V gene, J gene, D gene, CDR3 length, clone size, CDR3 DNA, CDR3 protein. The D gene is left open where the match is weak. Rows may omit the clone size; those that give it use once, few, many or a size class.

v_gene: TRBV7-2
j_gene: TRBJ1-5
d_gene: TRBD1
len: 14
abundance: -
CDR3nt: TGTGCCAGCAGCCCGGGACAGATATATCAGCCCCAGCATTTT
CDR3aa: CASSPGQIYQPQHF

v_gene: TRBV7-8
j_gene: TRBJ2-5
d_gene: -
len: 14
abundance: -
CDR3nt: TGTGCCAGCAGCTCCGGGACTGATCAAGAGACCCAGTACTTC
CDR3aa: CASSSGTDQETQYF

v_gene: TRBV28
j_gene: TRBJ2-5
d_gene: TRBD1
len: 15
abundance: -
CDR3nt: TGTGCCAGCAGTTTTCAGGGGGCCCGGGGAGAGACCCAGTACTTC
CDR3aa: CASSFQGARGETQYF

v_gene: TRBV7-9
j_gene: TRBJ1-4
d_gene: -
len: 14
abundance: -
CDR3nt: TGTGCCAGCAGCTTGAGATCAACTAATGAAAAACTGTTTTTT
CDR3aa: CASSLRSTNEKLFF

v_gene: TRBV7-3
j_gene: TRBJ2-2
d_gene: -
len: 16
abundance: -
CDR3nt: TGTGCCAGCAGCTTAATAGCGGCGCAGACGGCCGGGGAGCTGTTTTTT
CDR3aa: CASSLIAAQTAGELFF

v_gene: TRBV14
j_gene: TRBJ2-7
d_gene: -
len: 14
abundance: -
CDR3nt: TGTGCCAGCAGCCAAGAGGTAGGACTTCCCGAGCAGTACTTC
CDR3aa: CASSQEVGLPEQYF

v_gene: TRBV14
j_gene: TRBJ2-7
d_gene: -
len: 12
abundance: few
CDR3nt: TGTGCCAGCAGCCAGAGCAACGTGAGGCAGTACTTC
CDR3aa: CASSQSNVRQYF

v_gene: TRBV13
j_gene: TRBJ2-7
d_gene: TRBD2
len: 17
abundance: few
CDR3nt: TGTGCCAGCAGCCCACGGGGAAGTAGCGGGAGATCCAACGAGCAGTACTTC
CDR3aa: CASSPRGSSGRSNEQYF

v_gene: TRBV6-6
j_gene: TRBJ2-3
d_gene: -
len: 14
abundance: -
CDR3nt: TGTGCCAGCAAGGCGGGTGACTCGACAGATACGCAGTATTTT
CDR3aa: CASKAGDSTDTQYF

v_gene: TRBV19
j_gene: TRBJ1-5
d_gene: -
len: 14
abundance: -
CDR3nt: TGTGCCAGTAGTGGGGGACACAACAATCAGCCCCAGCATTTT
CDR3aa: CASSGGHNNQPQHF

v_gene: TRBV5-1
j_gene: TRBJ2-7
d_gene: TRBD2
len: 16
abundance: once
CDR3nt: TGCGCCAGCAGTACGGGGGGGGGAGGATTAGGCTACGAGCAGTACTTC
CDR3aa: CASSTGGGGLGYEQYF

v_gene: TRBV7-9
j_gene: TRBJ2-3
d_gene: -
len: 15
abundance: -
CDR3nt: TGTTCCAGCAGCCGGGACTCATCTAGCACAGATACGCAGTATTTT
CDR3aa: CSSSRDSSSTDTQYF

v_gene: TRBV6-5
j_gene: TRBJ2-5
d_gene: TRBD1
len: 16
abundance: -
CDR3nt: TGTGCCAGCAGTTCGGGACAGGGCTATAATCAAGAGACCCAGTACTTC
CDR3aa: CASSSGQGYNQETQYF

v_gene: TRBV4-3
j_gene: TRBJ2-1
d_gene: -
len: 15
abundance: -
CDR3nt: TGCGCCAGCAGCCAAGATGATATCGGAGGGCTACAGCAGTTCTTC
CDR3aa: CASSQDDIGGLQQFF

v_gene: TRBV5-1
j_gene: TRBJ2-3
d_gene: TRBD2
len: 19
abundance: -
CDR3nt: TGCGCCAGCAGCTTGGCTAGCGGACTAGCGGGAGGAGGGGCAGATACGCAGTATTTT
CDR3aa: CASSLASGLAGGGADTQYF

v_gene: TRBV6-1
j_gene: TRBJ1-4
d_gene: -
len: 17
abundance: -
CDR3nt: TGTGCCAGCAGTGAAAGGGGAGGGAAGGCAACTAATGAAAAACTGTTTTTT
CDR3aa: CASSERGGKATNEKLFF

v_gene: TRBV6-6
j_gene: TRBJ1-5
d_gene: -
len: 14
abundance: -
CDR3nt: TGTGCCTCCTTGTCGAGGGACGGGGGACAGCCCCAGCATTTT
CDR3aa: CASLSRDGGQPQHF

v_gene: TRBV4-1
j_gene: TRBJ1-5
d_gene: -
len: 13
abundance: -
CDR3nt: TGCGCCAGCAGCCAAGATGAGTATCAGCCCCAGCATTTT
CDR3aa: CASSQDEYQPQHF